This entry describes one T cell receptor beta chain. This CDR3 region has 14 residues. After removal of 4 bases from V and 8 bases from J, the junction contained 7 bases not matched to a gene. Germline V gene lookup returns CDR1 KGHSH and CDR2 LQKENI. This entry belongs to a study of T cell changes during pregnancy in multiple sclerosis. Profiling relied on immunoSEQ multiplex PCR, and the TCRdb table lists in-frame clones only, not all of them. The data hold 60,000 to 95,000 clones, with about 93% observed a single time. The chain combines TRBV18 with TRBJ1-4; 7 positions match TRBD1. The sequence was obtained from a female donor with multiple sclerosis, enrolled in a pregnancy study. The sequencing used CD4+ T cells from peripheral blood mononuclear cells, collected before pregnancy. CDR3 sequence reads: CASSRYGQAEKLFF. The CDR3 bases are TGTGCCAGCTCACGATATGGACAGGCAGAAAAACTGTTTTTT.